The rows below give T cell receptor beta chains drawn from one sample of a study of control samples from healthy donors and cancer patients. TCRdb's copy holds only in-frame clones and misses some; the assay was immunoSEQ multiplex PCR. The sample contains 150,000 to 200,000 clones, 90% of which appear only once. Sequencing was carried out using blood. The receptors were sampled from a woman aged 45-65 years in good health. Each CDR3 is given with its conserved first and last residue. The D gene is left open where the match is weak. Clone sizes are given selectively: once, few, many, or a class where the clone is expanded.

TRBJ1-1	NA	NA	TRBV27	CASSSRWTALNTEAFF	TGTGCCAGCAGTTCCCGATGGACAGCCTTGAACACTGAAGCTTTCTTT
TRBJ2-5	NA	NA	TRBV7-3	CASSPSPADQETQYF	TGTGCCAGCAGCCCTAGTCCGGCAGACCAAGAGACCCAGTACTTC
TRBJ1-2	NA	NA	TRBV6-5	CASRPSGGGYTF	TGTGCCAGCAGGCCCTCGGGGGGGGGCTACACCTTC
TRBJ1-3	NA	few	TRBV6-5	CASMQDLGNTIYF	TGTGCCAGCATGCAGGACCTTGGAAACACCATATATTTT
TRBJ2-3	NA	NA	TRBV9	CASSPQQSSTDTQYF	TGTGCCAGCAGCCCCCAGCAATCTAGCACAGATACGCAGTATTTT
TRBJ2-7	NA	NA	TRBV9	CASSEYQGGGFEQYF	TGTGCCAGCAGCGAGTATCAGGGGGGTGGTTTCGAGCAGTACTTC
TRBJ1-5	TRBD1	NA	TRBV9	CASSDGQGLMGNQPQHF	TGTGCCAGCAGCGACGGACAGGGGTTGATGGGCAATCAGCCCCAGCATTTT
TRBJ1-5	NA	NA	TRBV19	CASGGLGDQPQHF	TGTGCCAGTGGAGGGCTCGGGGATCAGCCCCAGCATTTT
TRBJ2-2	TRBD2	NA	TRBV15	CATSYSGGAGELFF	TGTGCCACCAGCTACAGCGGGGGAGCCGGGGAGCTGTTTTTT
TRBJ2-3	NA	NA	TRBV27	CASSLSRLGGGTDTQYF	TGTGCCAGCAGTTTATCCCGGTTGGGGGGCGGCACAGATACGCAGTATTTT
TRBJ2-7	TRBD2	NA	TRBV6-6	CASSRTGTSGSYEQYF	TGTGCCAGCAGTCGTACCGGGACTAGCGGCTCCTACGAGCAGTACTTC
TRBJ2-1	NA	NA	TRBV2	CASRSGVSYNEQFF	TGTGCCAGCAGGTCGGGAGTTTCCTACAATGAGCAGTTCTTC
TRBJ1-2	NA	NA	TRBV29-1	CSVEAGHSYGYTF	TGCAGCGTTGAAGCCGGACACTCCTATGGCTACACCTTC
TRBJ1-1	NA	NA	TRBV25-1	CASSETRTSLNTEAFF	TGTGCCAGCAGCGAAACCCGGACATCCCTCAACACTGAAGCTTTCTTT
TRBJ2-5	NA	few	TRBV27	CASSLSSLGDQETQYF	TGTGCCAGCAGTTTATCTAGTTTGGGGGACCAAGAGACCCAGTACTTC
TRBJ2-7	TRBD1	NA	TRBV5-5	CASSLYSGQAYEQYF	TGTGCCAGCAGCTTGTATTCGGGACAGGCCTACGAGCAGTACTTC
TRBJ2-7	NA	NA	TRBV5-5	CASSPMKGPYEQYF	TGTGCCAGCAGCCCTATGAAAGGTCCGTACGAGCAGTACTTC
TRBJ1-2	TRBD1	NA	TRBV6-5	CASRGSDRGVYGYTF	TGTGCCAGCCGGGGATCGGACAGGGGCGTCTATGGCTACACCTTC
TRBJ1-1	NA	NA	TRBV5-1	CASSLRFQGEAFF	TGCGCCAGCAGCTTGAGGTTTCAAGGTGAAGCTTTCTTT
TRBJ2-1	TRBD2	NA	TRBV7-3	CASSSRTSGNNEQFF	TGTGCCAGCAGCTCCCGTACTAGCGGTAACAATGAGCAGTTCTTC
TRBJ1-3	NA	NA	TRBV5-6	CASRYVALLSGNTIYF	TGTGCCAGCAGGTATGTAGCTCTCCTCTCTGGAAACACCATATATTTT
TRBJ1-3	NA	NA	TRBV28	CASNKLPYHTIYF	TGTGCCAGCAACAAACTCCCCTATCACACCATATATTTT
TRBJ2-1	TRBD2	once	TRBV19	CASNRLAGANEQFF	TGTGCCAGTAATCGACTAGCGGGGGCCAATGAGCAGTTCTTC
TRBJ1-2	NA	NA	TRBV9	CASSAPWGLRANYGYTF	TGTGCCAGCAGCGCCCCTTGGGGACTCCGAGCTAACTATGGCTACACCTTC
TRBJ2-1	TRBD2	NA	TRBV6-5	CASSPTSGSFWVF	TGTGCCAGCAGTCCGACTAGCGGGAGTTTCTGGGTCTTC
TRBJ2-6	NA	few	TRBV19	CASSNGGALGANVLTF	TGTGCCAGTAGTAATGGAGGGGCGCTAGGGGCCAACGTCCTGACTTTC
TRBJ2-1	NA	NA	TRBV7-2	CASSFTGTGPNEQFF	TGTGCCAGCAGCTTTACCGGGACTGGCCCAAATGAGCAGTTCTTC
TRBJ1-1	NA	NA	TRBV3-1/TRBV3-2	CASSAGVNTEAFF	TGTGCCAGCAGTGCTGGGGTGAACACTGAAGCTTTCTTT
TRBJ1-2	NA	NA	TRBV18	CASSPLSGGEVGYTF	TGTGCCAGCTCACCACTTTCGGGGGGCGAGGTTGGCTACACCTTC
TRBJ2-5	NA	NA	TRBV6-5	CASSTTAIQETQYF	TGTGCCAGCAGTACGACAGCTATTCAAGAGACCCAGTACTTC
TRBJ2-3	NA	NA	TRBV7-3	CASSPGTSADTQYF	TGTGCCAGCAGTCCGGGCACGAGCGCAGATACGCAGTATTTT
TRBJ1-4	NA	NA	TRBV6-1	CASSESDRVLNEKLFF	TGTGCCAGCAGTGAAAGTGACCGGGTCCTCAATGAAAAACTGTTTTTT
TRBJ1-2	NA	NA	TRBV28	CASSFSLDRGGYTF	TGTGCCAGCAGTTTCTCCCTCGATAGGGGTGGCTACACCTTC
TRBJ1-3	NA	NA	TRBV18	CASSPSRTNSGNTIYF	TGTGCCAGCTCACCCTCTCGTACTAACTCCGGGAACACCATATATTTT
TRBJ2-5	NA	NA	TRBV5-8	CASSSRPGTRGTQYF	TGTGCCAGCAGCTCCAGGCCCGGGACAAGAGGGACCCAGTACTTC
TRBJ1-5	NA	NA	TRBV4-1	CASSQGRVVGNQPQHF	TGCGCCAGCAGCCAGGGGAGGGTCGTAGGCAATCAGCCCCAGCATTTT
TRBJ1-6	NA	NA	TRBV19	CASRPWGYRDSYNSPLHF	TGTGCCAGTAGACCTTGGGGCTACAGGGACTCCTATAATTCACCCCTCCACTTT
TRBJ2-7	NA	NA	TRBV6-5	CASSPYPRGSGLYF	TGTGCCAGCAGTCCCTACCCCAGGGGTTCGGGTCTGTACTTC
TRBJ1-4	TRBD1	NA	TRBV27	CASSPRGPLFATNEKLFF	TGTGCCAGCAGTCCTAGGGGGCCTTTATTTGCAACTAATGAAAAACTGTTTTTT
TRBJ2-5	NA	NA	TRBV6-5	CASRPGRAHGTQYF	TGTGCCAGCAGGCCCGGTAGGGCCCACGGGACCCAGTACTTC
TRBJ1-1	NA	NA	TRBV27	CASSLALNTEAFF	TGTGCCAGCAGTTTGGCCCTGAACACTGAAGCTTTCTTT
TRBJ1-6	TRBD1	NA	TRBV7-9	CASSLPGQDNSPLHF	TGTGCCAGCAGCTTACCGGGACAGGATAATTCACCCCTCCACTTT
TRBJ1-6	NA	NA	TRBV7-3	CASSLTGGQGYPLHF	TGTGCCAGCAGCTTAACGGGGGGCCAGGGGTATCCCCTCCACTTT
TRBJ2-2	NA	NA	TRBV5-1	CASSLEGGGELFF	TGCGCCAGCAGCTTGGAGGGAGGGGGAGAGCTGTTTTTT